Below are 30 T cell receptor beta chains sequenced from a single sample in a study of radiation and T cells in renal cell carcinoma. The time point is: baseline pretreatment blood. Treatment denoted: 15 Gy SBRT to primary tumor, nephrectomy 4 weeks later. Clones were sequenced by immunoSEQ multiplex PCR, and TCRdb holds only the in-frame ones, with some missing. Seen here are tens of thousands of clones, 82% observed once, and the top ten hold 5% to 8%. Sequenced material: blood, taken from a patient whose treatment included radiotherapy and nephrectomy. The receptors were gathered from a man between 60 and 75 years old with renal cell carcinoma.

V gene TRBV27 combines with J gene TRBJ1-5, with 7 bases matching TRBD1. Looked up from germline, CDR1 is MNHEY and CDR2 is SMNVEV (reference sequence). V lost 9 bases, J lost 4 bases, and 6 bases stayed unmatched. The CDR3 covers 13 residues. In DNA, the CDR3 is TGTGCCAGTACCACAGGGGATAATCAGCCCCAGCATTTT. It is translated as CASTTGDNQPQHF.

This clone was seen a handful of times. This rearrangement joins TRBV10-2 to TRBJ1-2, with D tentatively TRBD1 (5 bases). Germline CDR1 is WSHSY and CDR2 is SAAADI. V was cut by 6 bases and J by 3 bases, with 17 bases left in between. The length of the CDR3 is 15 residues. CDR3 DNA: TGCGCCAGCAGCTCCGCTCAGGGTGAGTACTATGGCTACACCTTC. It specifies CASSSAQGEYYGYTF.

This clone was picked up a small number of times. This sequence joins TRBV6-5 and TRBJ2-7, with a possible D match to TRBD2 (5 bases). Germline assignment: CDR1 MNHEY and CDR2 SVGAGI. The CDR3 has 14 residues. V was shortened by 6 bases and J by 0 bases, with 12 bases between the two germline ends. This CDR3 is CASRRTASSYEQYF. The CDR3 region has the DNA TGTGCCAGCAGGAGGACTGCAAGCTCCTACGAGCAGTACTTC.

DNA of the CDR3: TGTGCCAGCAGGAAACAGTCACCGGGTTATGGCTACACCTTC. Translating gives CASRKQSPGYGYTF. The J gene is TRBJ1-2, the V gene TRBV6-6; D remains ambiguous. The V gene lost 6 bases and the J gene lost 5 bases, with 16 bases spanning the gap. The CDR3 has 14 amino acids. The V gene's germline CDR1 is MNHNY and CDR2 SVGAGI (reference sequence).

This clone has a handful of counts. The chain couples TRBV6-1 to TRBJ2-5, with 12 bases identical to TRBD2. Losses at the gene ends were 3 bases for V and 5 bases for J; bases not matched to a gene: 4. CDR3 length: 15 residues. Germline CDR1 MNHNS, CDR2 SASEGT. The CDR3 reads CASSDPSGRGETQYF. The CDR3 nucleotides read TGTGCCAGCAGTGACCCTAGCGGGAGGGGGGAGACCCAGTACTTC.

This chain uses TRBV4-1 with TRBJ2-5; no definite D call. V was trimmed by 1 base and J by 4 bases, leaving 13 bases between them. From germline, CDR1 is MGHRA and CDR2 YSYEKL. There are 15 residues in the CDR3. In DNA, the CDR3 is TGCGCCAGCAGCCAAGTGGGCGTAGGGCGAGAGACCCAGTACTTC. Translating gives CASSQVGVGRETQYF.

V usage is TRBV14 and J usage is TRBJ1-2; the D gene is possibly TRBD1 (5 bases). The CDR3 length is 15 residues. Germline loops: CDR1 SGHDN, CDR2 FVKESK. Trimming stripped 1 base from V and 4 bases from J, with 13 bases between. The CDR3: CASSQVMGPVYGYTF. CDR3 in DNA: TGTGCCAGCAGCCAAGTAATGGGGCCGGTCTATGGCTACACCTTC. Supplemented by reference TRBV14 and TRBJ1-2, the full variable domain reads EAGVTQFPSHSVIEKGQTVTLRCDPISGHDNLYWYRRVMGKEIKFLLHFVKESKQDESGMPNNRFLAERTGGTYSTLKVQPAELEDSGVYFCASSQVMGPVYGYTFGSGTRLTVV.

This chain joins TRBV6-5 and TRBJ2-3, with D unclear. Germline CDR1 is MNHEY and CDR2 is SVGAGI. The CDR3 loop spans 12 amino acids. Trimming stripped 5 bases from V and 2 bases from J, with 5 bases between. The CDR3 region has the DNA TGTGCCAGCAGTCGAGACACAGATACGCAGTATTTT. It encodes CASSRDTDTQYF.

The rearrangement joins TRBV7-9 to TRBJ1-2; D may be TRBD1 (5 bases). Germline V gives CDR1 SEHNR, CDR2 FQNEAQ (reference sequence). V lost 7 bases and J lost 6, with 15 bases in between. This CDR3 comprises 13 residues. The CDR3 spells CASNNQGTDGYTF. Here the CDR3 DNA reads TGTGCCAGCAACAACCAGGGTACCGATGGCTACACCTTC.

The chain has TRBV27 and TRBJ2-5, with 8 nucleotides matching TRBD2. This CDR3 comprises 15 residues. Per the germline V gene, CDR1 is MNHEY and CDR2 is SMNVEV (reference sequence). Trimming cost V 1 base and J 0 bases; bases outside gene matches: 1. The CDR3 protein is CASSLYSGNQETQYF. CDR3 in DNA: TGTGCCAGCAGTTTATATAGCGGGAACCAAGAGACCCAGTACTTC.

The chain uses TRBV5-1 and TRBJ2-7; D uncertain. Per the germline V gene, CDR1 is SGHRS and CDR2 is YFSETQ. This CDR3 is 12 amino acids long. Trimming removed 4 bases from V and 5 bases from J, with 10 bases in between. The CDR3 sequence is CASSPRADEQYF. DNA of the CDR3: TGCGCCAGCAGCCCCCGGGCGGACGAGCAGTACTTC.

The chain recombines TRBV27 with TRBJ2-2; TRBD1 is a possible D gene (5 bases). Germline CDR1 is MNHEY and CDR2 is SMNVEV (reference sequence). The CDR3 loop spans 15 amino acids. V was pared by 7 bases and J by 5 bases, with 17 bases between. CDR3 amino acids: CASIPLQGGTGELFF. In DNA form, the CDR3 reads TGTGCCAGCATCCCTTTGCAGGGTGGGACCGGGGAGCTGTTTTTT.

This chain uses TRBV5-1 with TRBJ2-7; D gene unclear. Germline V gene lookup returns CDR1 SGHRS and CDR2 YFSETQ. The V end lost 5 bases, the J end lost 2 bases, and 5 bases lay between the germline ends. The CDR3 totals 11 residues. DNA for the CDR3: TGCGCCAGCAGGCAGGCCTACGAGCAGTACTTC. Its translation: CASRQAYEQYF.

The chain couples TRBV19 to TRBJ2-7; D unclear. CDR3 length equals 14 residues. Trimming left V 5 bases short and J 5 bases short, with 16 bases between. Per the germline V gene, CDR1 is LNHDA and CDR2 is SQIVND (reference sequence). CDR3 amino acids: CASSLGSPLDEQYF. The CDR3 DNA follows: TGTGCCAGTAGTTTGGGGTCCCCTTTGGACGAGCAGTACTTC. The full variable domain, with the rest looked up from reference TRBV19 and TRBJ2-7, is DGGITQSPKYLFRKEGQNVTLSCEQNLNHDAMYWYRQDPGQGLRLIYYSQIVNDFQKGDIAEGYSVSREKKESFPLTVTSAQKNPTAFYLCASSLGSPLDEQYFGPGTRLTVT.

The CDR3 loop is CASSLDRGTDTQYF. The CDR3 nucleotides are TGTGCCAGCAGCTTGGACAGAGGAACAGATACGCAGTATTTT. V gene TRBV5-4 combines with J gene TRBJ2-3; D gene ambiguous. The germline V gene encodes CDR1 SGHNT and CDR2 YYREEE (reference sequence). The V end was cut by 0 bases, the J end by 3 bases, with 8 bases between. The CDR3 is 14 amino acids.

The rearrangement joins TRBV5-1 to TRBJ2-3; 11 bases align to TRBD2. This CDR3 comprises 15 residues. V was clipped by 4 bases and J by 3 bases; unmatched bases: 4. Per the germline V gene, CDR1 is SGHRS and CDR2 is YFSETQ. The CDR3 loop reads CASSETSGNTDTQYF. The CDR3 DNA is TGCGCCAGCAGCGAGACTAGCGGGAATACAGATACGCAGTATTTT.

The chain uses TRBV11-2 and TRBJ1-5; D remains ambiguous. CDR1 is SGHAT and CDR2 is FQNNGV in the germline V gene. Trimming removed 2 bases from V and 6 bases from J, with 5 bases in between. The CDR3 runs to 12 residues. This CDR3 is CASSLTGQPQHF. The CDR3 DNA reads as TGTGCCAGCAGCTTAACGGGTCAGCCCCAGCATTTT. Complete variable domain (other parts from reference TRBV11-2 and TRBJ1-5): EAGVAQSPRYKIIEKRQSVAFWCNPISGHATLYWYQQILGQGPKLLIQFQNNGVVDDSQLPKDRFSAERLKGVDSTLKIQPAKLEDSAVYLCASSLTGQPQHFGDGTRLSIL.

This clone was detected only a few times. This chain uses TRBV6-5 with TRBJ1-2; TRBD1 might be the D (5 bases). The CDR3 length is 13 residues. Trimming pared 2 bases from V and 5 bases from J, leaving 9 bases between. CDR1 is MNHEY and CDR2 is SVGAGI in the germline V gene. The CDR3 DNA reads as TGTGCCAGCAGTTACGGGGGGGGATATGGCTACACCTTC. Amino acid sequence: CASSYGGGYGYTF.

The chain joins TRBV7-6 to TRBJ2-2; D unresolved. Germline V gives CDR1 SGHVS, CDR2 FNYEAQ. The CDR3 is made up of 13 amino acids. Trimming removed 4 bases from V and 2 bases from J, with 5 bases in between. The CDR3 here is CASSSSNTGELFF. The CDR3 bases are TGTGCCAGCAGCTCTTCCAACACCGGGGAGCTGTTTTTT.

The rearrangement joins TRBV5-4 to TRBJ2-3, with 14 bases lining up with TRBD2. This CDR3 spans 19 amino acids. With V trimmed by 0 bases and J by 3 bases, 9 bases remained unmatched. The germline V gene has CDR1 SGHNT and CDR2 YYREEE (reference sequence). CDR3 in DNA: TGTGCCAGCAGCTTGGGGGGACTAGCGGGAGTGTCTAGGACAGATACGCAGTATTTT. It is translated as CASSLGGLAGVSRTDTQYF.

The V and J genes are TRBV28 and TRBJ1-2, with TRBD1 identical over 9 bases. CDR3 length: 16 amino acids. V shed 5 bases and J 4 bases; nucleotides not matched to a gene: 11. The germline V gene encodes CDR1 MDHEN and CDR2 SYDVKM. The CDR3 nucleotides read TGTGCCAGCAGTCCACACAGGGGGCTTAGGGGCTATGGCTACACCTTC. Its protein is CASSPHRGLRGYGYTF.

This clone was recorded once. The CDR3 sequence: CAWSTLAGVAETQYF. In nucleotides, the CDR3 is TGTGCCTGGAGTACCTTAGCGGGAGTGGCTGAGACCCAGTACTTC. The V call is TRBV30, the J call TRBJ2-5; 9 positions match TRBD2. CDR1 and CDR2 from the germline V gene are GTSNPN and SVGIG (reference sequence). Germline trimming cut 2 bases from V and 5 bases from J; bases unmatched to any gene: 9. The CDR3 extends over 15 amino acids.

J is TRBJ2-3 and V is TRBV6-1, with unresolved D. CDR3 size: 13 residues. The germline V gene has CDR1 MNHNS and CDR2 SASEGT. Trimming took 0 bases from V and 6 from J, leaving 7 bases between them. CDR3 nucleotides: TGTGCCAGCAGTGAAGCAGGGATGGATACGCAGTATTTT. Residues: CASSEAGMDTQYF.

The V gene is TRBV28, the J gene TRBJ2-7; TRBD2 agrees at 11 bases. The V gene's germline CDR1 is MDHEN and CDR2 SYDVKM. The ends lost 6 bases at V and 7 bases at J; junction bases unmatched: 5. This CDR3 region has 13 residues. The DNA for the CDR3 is TGTGCCAGCAGACTAGCGGGAGTTTATGAGCAGTACTTC. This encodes CASRLAGVYEQYF.

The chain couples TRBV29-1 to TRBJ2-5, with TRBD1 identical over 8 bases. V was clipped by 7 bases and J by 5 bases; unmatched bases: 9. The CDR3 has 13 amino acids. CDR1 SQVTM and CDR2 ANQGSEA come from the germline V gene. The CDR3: CSAGDRGTETQYF. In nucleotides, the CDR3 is TGCAGCGCTGGAGACAGGGGAACGGAGACCCAGTACTTC. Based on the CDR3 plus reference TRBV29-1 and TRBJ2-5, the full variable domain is SAVISQKPSRDICQRGTSLTIQCQVDSQVTMMFWYRQQPGQSLTLIATANQGSEATYESGFVIDKFPISRPNLTFSTLTVSNMSPEDSSIYLCSAGDRGTETQYFGPGTRLLVL.

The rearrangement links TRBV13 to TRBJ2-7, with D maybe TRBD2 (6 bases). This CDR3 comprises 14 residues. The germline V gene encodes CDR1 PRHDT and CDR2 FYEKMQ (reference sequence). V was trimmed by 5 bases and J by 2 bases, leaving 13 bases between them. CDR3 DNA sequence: TGTGCCAGCAGCACCCTTTCGGGAGCCTACGAGCAGTACTTC. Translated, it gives CASSTLSGAYEQYF.

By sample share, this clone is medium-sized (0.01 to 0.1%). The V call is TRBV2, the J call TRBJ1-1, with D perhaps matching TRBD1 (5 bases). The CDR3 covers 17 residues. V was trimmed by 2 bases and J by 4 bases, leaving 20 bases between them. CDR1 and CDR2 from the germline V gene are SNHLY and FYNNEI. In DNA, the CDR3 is TGTGCCAGCAGTGAACCAATTTACGGGGGGTGGATCACTGAAGCTTTCTTT. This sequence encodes CASSEPIYGGWITEAFF.

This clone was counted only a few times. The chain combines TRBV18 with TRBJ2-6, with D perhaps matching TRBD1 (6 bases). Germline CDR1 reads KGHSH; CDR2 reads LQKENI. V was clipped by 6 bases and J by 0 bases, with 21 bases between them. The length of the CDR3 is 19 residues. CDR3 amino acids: CASSSIQGSQGSGANVLTF. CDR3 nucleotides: TGTGCCAGCTCCAGTATCCAGGGGAGCCAGGGCTCTGGGGCCAACGTCCTGACTTTC.

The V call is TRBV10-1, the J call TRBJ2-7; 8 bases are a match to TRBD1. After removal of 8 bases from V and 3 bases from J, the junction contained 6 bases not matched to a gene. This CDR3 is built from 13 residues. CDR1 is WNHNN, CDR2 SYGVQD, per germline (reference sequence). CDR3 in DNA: TGCGCCAGCTCGGGACAGGCTGGCTACGAGCAGTACTTC. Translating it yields CASSGQAGYEQYF.

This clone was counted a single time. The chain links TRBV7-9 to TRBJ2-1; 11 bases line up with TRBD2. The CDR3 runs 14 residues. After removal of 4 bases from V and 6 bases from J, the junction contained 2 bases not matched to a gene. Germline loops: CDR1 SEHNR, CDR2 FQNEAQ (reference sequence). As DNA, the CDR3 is TGTGCCAGCAGCTCGGGACTAGCGGCCAATGAGCAGTTCTTC. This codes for CASSSGLAANEQFF.